This T cell receptor (beta chain) emerged from a study of cytomegalovirus exposure and HLA in healthy donors. Study background: Tens of millions of unique TCRs from HLA-typed donors made up an early data release. General study results and limits: There were under 200 TCR beta chains listed as cytomegalovirus-associated. In vitro checks showed that a few CMV-associated chains really do target CMV antigens.

Each donor was healthy, and each was a bone marrow donor. To note about this clone: The antigen remains undetermined.

Amplification used 60 Vbeta primers and 13 Jbeta primers. Clones were read by immunoSEQ multiplex PCR, and TCRdb kept only the in-frame ones, dropping some. This table holds about 150,000 clones, approximately 81% found once. This CDR3 spans 15 amino acids. V was trimmed by 1 base and J by 4 bases, leaving 14 bases between them. Looked up from germline, CDR1 is SGHRS and CDR2 is YFSETQ. The TCR originated in a boy aged 2-9 years in good health and CMV-seronegative. Specimen: PBMCs. This chain joins TRBV5-1 and TRBJ1-1; possible D gene TRBD1, 6 bases. The CDR3: CASSLSGGGSTEAFF. For the CDR3, the DNA is TGCGCCAGCAGCTTGTCTGGGGGCGGAAGCACTGAAGCTTTCTTT.